This T cell receptor beta chain was obtained from a study of T cells in Graves' hyperthyroidism and ophthalmopathy. This CDR3 has 17 amino acids. In germline, CDR1 is SEHNR, CDR2 FQNEAQ (reference sequence). The V and J ends lost 0 bases and 0 bases respectively, with 14 bases between them. This clonotype came up a few times. Its antigen is still unknown. Study findings and constraints: Within blood appeared most thyroid clonotypes that had expanded above 0.001.

It was uncontrolled infection, other autoimmune disease, pregnancy or lactation that excluded patients. A 10 ml volume of fresh peripheral blood provided the PBMCs. Amplified TCR beta CDR3 regions derived from RNA transcripts. RT-PCR in the first round (using the HTBI primer set) targeted the TCR CDR3. In TCRdb, the multiplex PCR reads were re-called with MiXCR into one record per CDR3 protein. Here the sample spans under 750,000 distinct CDR3 sequences, 15% to 20% being singletons. The sample comprised blood. The sequence came from a woman aged 45-65 years with Graves' hyperthyroidism that later progressed to Graves' ophthalmopathy. The chain uses TRBV7-9 and TRBJ1-1; D call uncertain. This CDR3 is CASSLATDVYMNTEAFF. CDR3 coding DNA: TGTGCCAGCAGCTTAGCTACGGACGTCTACATGAACACTGAAGCTTTCTTT.